This T cell receptor (beta chain) comes out of a study of regulatory T cells in long-lasting Graves disease. The time point here: newly diagnosed GD, antithyroid drugs for less than 3 months. Preparation of the TCR library used RNA extracted from PBMCs. This clonotype was detected a few times. What it binds is unknown. Study-level points and caveats: Segments TRBV28, TRBJ1-2 and TRBJ2-5 showed preferential usage in persistent disease.

Germline V gives CDR1 MNHEY, CDR2 SMNVEV (reference sequence). The CDR3 has 14 amino acids. Arm-PCR of CDR3 regions with iRepertoire HTBI primers generated TCR beta libraries. In the study's own analysis: Identification across samples found some 60 TRBV and about 13 TRBJ segments. TCRdb re-analysed the multiplex PCR reads in MiXCR, keeping a single row per CDR3 protein. These V and J calls rely on TCRdb rather than the paper's analysis. The sample carries about 500,000 distinct CDR3 sequences, under 20% recorded once. These data also formed part of another study, on T cells in Graves' hyperthyroidism and ophthalmopathy.

This material consisted of peripheral blood mononuclear cells (PBMCs), taken at new diagnosis, from a patient treated with antithyroid drugs. The chain combines TRBV27 with TRBJ2-7; the D call may be TRBD1 or TRBD2 (5 bases each). The source of this sequence is a man aged 35-49 years with Graves disease. The CDR3 sequence is CDHQGPLIPYEQYF. The CDR3 DNA sequence: TGTGACCACCAGGGACCCCTAATACCCTACGAGCAGTACTTC.